These 31 T cell receptor beta chains were sequenced from one sample in a study of CD8 T cells in ankylosing spondylitis. MiXCR, applied by TCRdb to the 5' RACE reads, yields one record per CDR3 protein. The sample yields roughly 160,000 distinct CDR3 sequences, roughly 10% seen once. The sequenced material came from blood, either unsorted or a sorted T cell fraction (not recorded which). The receptor source for this set is a female donor with ankylosing spondylitis or in good health (not recorded which).

The table lists this clonotype with many counts. The chain has TRBV9 and TRBJ2-3; D may be TRBD2 (6 bases). The CDR3 has 15 residues. The ends were cut back, 4 bases at V and 4 bases at J, with 16 bases in the middle. The V gene's germline CDR1 is SGDLS and CDR2 YYNGEE. In nucleotides, the CDR3 is TGTGCCAGCAGCACGGCCGGGAGACAGCCAGATACGCAGTATTTT. As protein: CASSTAGRQPDTQYF.

This clonotype was seen a handful of times. The rearrangement uses TRBV20-1 and TRBJ2-7; TRBD2 might be the D (7 bases). This CDR3 is built from 12 residues. From germline, CDR1 is DFQATT and CDR2 SNEGSKA (reference sequence). The CDR3 bases are TGCACTGCAGAGGGGGGGGCCTACGAGCAGTACTTC. Translating gives CTAEGGAYEQYF.

This clonotype was recorded many times. The chain carries TRBV12-3 or TRBV12-4 and TRBJ1-1; D is uncertain. The V end was cut by 4 bases, the J end by 1 base, with 4 bases between. The CDR3 spans 12 residues. This CDR3 is CASSYWNTEAFF. The DNA for the CDR3 is TGTGCCAGCAGTTACTGGAACACTGAAGCTTTCTTT.

J is TRBJ1-2 and V is TRBV7-6; D gene uncertain. The germline V and J ends were trimmed by 6 bases and 8 bases, with 10 bases remaining between them. CDR3 length equals 11 residues. The germline V gene encodes CDR1 SGHVS and CDR2 FNYEAQ. The CDR3 here is CASSPGKGYTF. As DNA, the CDR3 is TGTGCCAGCAGTCCCGGAAAAGGCTACACCTTC.

This chain uses TRBV7-8 with TRBJ2-2; 10 bases align to TRBD2. CDR1 is SGHVS and CDR2 is FQNEAQ in the germline V gene. The CDR3 has 16 residues. The ends lost 5 bases at V and 8 bases at J; junction bases unmatched: 11. CDR3 region: CASSPGGSGGTGELFF. CDR3 nucleotides: TGTGCCAGCAGCCCCGGTGGTAGCGGGGGGACTGGGGAGCTGTTTTTT.

The V and J genes are TRBV14 and TRBJ1-4; 9 nucleotides agree with TRBD1. This CDR3 has 15 amino acids. Germline values: CDR1 SGHDN, CDR2 FVKESK. Trimming removed 1 base from V and 7 bases from J; junction bases left unmatched: 4. As DNA, the CDR3 is TGTGCCAGCAGCCAAGTTGGACAGGGGAGTGAAAAACTGTTTTTT. As protein: CASSQVGQGSEKLFF.

This clonotype was found a few times. The J gene is TRBJ2-2, the V gene TRBV5-1; 10 nucleotides align to TRBD2. Germline trimming cut 5 bases from V and 6 bases from J; bases unmatched to any gene: 13. Germline V gene data show CDR1 as SGHRS and CDR2 as YFSETQ. The CDR3 length is 17 residues. The CDR3 is CASRTLSSGRAPGELFF. The DNA of the CDR3 is TGCGCCAGCAGGACCCTCTCCAGCGGGAGGGCCCCCGGGGAGCTGTTTTTT.

The V gene is TRBV27, the J gene TRBJ2-1, with 7 bases aligning to TRBD1. After removal of 5 bases from V and 4 bases from J, the junction contained 5 bases not matched to a gene. This CDR3 has 14 residues. Germline assignment: CDR1 MNHEY and CDR2 SMNVEV (reference sequence). The CDR3 DNA reads as TGTGCCAGCAGTACCGGGACAGTGTACAATGAGCAGTTCTTC. This codes for CASSTGTVYNEQFF.

The sample holds a few counts of this clonotype. The rearrangement uses TRBV28 and TRBJ2-1; D not resolved. This CDR3 is built from 13 residues. V lost 2 bases, J lost 6 bases, and 8 bases lay in between. Looked up from germline, CDR1 is MDHEN and CDR2 is SYDVKM. The CDR3 loop reads CASSLIGPNEQFF. As DNA, the CDR3 is TGTGCCAGCAGTTTAATAGGCCCCAATGAGCAGTTCTTC.

The V call is TRBV27, the J call TRBJ2-1, with D unresolved. Germline lookup yields CDR1 MNHEY and CDR2 SMNVEV (reference sequence). The CDR3 is 14 amino acids. Trimming cost V 4 bases and J 8 bases, with 15 bases left between them. CDR3 DNA: TGTGCCAGCAGTTCACAGTCTGGTTCAGATGAGCAGTTCTTC. Protein: CASSSQSGSDEQFF.

This clonotype was seen ten or more times. V is TRBV30 and J is TRBJ2-3; TRBD2 aligns across 7 bases. The CDR3 is 13 amino acids. J gave up 3 bases and V 4 bases, and 4 bases lay outside the gene matches. Germline V gene sequence: CDR1 GTSNPN, CDR2 SVGIG (reference sequence). As DNA, the CDR3 is TGTGCCTGGACTAGCGGAATGACAGATACGCAGTATTTT. Its translation: CAWTSGMTDTQYF.

This clonotype was detected ten times or more. A read error may account for a junction end that differs from germline. V usage is TRBV5-1 and J usage is TRBJ1-1; D unclear. The germline CDR1 and CDR2 sequences are SGHRS and YFSETQ. The CDR3 contains 13 residues. CDR3 nucleotide sequence: TGTGCCAGCAGTTTATCCAGGAACACTGAAGCTTTCTTT. Its translation: CASSLSRNTEAFF.

The chain combines TRBV18 with TRBJ2-5; D may match TRBD1 or TRBD2 (5 bases each). CDR1 and CDR2 (germline): KGHSH, LQKENI. The CDR3 totals 13 residues. V lost 2 bases to trimming and J lost 6 bases, with 10 bases between them. For the CDR3, the DNA is TGTGCCAGCTCACCAAGGGGCGGGCAGACCCAGTACTTC. Residues: CASSPRGGQTQYF.

J is TRBJ2-7 and V is TRBV6-5, with a weak D call TRBD1 (5 bases). Germline values: CDR1 MNHEY, CDR2 SVGAGI. V lost 3 bases, J lost 2 bases, and 11 bases lay in between. This CDR3 is 14 amino acids long. CDR3 loop: CASSYVPGTYEQYF. DNA for the CDR3: TGTGCCAGCAGTTATGTGCCAGGGACCTACGAGCAGTACTTC.

The V gene is TRBV6-1, the J gene TRBJ2-1; a possible D gene is TRBD2 (6 bases). CDR3 size: 15 residues. V was clipped by 7 bases and J by 1 base, with 14 bases between them. The germline gives CDR1 MNHNS, CDR2 SASEGT. CDR3 protein: CASISRGGSYNEQFF. Here the CDR3 DNA reads TGTGCCAGCATCTCTCGCGGAGGGTCCTACAATGAGCAGTTCTTC.

The rearrangement links TRBV5-4 to TRBJ2-3; D may correspond to TRBD1 or TRBD2 (5 bases each). CDR1 and CDR2 (germline): SGHNT, YYREEE (reference sequence). Deletions cut 4 bases from V and 3 bases from J, with 21 bases between. The CDR3 has 17 amino acids. The chain's CDR3 is CASSPGSWQGFTDTQYF. The DNA for the CDR3 is TGTGCCAGCAGCCCGGGATCGTGGCAGGGTTTTACAGATACGCAGTATTTT.

A few counts support this clonotype. The DNA for the CDR3 is TGTGCCACCAGCAGAGATCATATGGGCAGCACAGATACGCAGTATTTT. Amino acid sequence: CATSRDHMGSTDTQYF. The chain couples TRBV15 to TRBJ2-3; no clear D gene. The CDR3 spans 16 residues. Germline CDR1 LNHNV, CDR2 YYDKDF (reference sequence). With 0 bases removed from V and 0 bases from J, the gap between germline ends came to 10 bases.

The chain employs TRBV4-3 and TRBJ1-4, with D possibly being TRBD1 (6 bases). The germline V gene has CDR1 LGHNA and CDR2 YSLEER. Trimming pared 2 bases from V and 6 bases from J, leaving 13 bases between. The CDR3 extends over 15 amino acids. The DNA of the CDR3 is TGCGCCAGCAGCCAAACAGGGATTGGGTATGAAAAACTGTTTTTT. Translation: CASSQTGIGYEKLFF.

This clonotype has just a few counts. The chain links TRBV6-6 to TRBJ1-1; D may be TRBD1 (5 bases). The V end was cut by 7 bases, the J end by 3 bases, with 12 bases between. This CDR3 is built from 13 residues. Germline values: CDR1 MNHNY, CDR2 SVGAGI (reference sequence). The CDR3 DNA reads as TGTGCCAGCACCTACCTAGGGGACACTGAAGCTTTCTTT. Its protein is CASTYLGDTEAFF.

This clonotype came up many times. The chain employs TRBV2 and TRBJ2-3; 7 bases match TRBD1. Trimming cost V 6 bases and J 0 bases; bases outside gene matches: 3. In germline, CDR1 is SNHLY, CDR2 FYNNEI. The CDR3 extends over 14 amino acids. The CDR3 protein is CASSPGQSTDTQYF. The CDR3 DNA is TGTGCCAGCAGCCCGGGACAGAGCACAGATACGCAGTATTTT.

This clonotype was counted ten times or more. The J gene is TRBJ2-3, the V gene TRBV6-5; D may be TRBD2 (7 bases). V gave up 2 bases and J gave up 7 bases, with 10 bases separating them. This CDR3 spans 13 amino acids. Germline-derived CDR1 and CDR2 are MNHEY and SVGAGI. CDR3 in amino acids: CASSYAGANTQYF. The DNA for the CDR3 is TGTGCCAGCAGTTACGCGGGGGCGAATACGCAGTATTTT.

This clonotype was observed a few times. V is TRBV4-3 and J is TRBJ2-1, with 8 positions matching TRBD2. CDR1 LGHNA and CDR2 YSLEER come from the germline V gene. After removal of 8 bases from V and 6 bases from J, the junction contained 9 bases not matched to a gene. This CDR3 spans 14 amino acids. The CDR3 spells CASAPGLEGNEQFF. The CDR3 nucleotides read TGCGCCAGCGCCCCGGGACTAGAGGGCAATGAGCAGTTCTTC.

CDR3 sequence reads: CASSPPRTGETSKAFF. The CDR3, as DNA: TGTGCCAGCTCACCTCCTAGGACAGGGGAGACGTCAAAAGCTTTCTTT. V gene TRBV18 combines with J gene TRBJ1-1; 9 bases are shared with TRBD1. CDR3 length: 16 amino acids. CDR1 and CDR2 from the germline V gene are KGHSH and LQKENI. Unmatched junction bases numbered 14, after V lost 3 bases and J lost 9 bases.

This clonotype came up a few times. The V and J genes are TRBV30 and TRBJ1-1; tentative D call: TRBD1 (5 bases). CDR3 length: 14 residues. Germline V gene data show CDR1 as GTSNPN and CDR2 as SVGIG (reference sequence). Trimming cost V 2 bases and J 6 bases, with 16 bases left between them. The CDR3 nucleotides read TGTGCCTGGAGTCTAGGGGTAAGGAGATCTGAAGCTTTCTTT. Translating it yields CAWSLGVRRSEAFF.

V gene TRBV30 combines with J gene TRBJ2-3, with D unresolved. The germline V and J ends were trimmed by 3 bases and 0 bases, with 7 bases remaining between them. The CDR3 spans 13 residues. Germline V CDR1 and CDR2: GTSNPN, SVGIG (reference sequence). The CDR3 reads CAWSLDSTDTQYF. The CDR3 region has the DNA TGTGCCTGGAGCTTGGACAGCACAGATACGCAGTATTTT.

This clonotype was detected many times. The chain combines TRBV7-8 with TRBJ2-7; 9 bases line up with TRBD1. CDR3 length: 14 residues. Germline assignment: CDR1 SGHVS and CDR2 FQNEAQ. J was trimmed by 7 bases and V by 3 bases; bases with no gene match: 7. The CDR3 DNA is TGTGCCAGCAGCTTCCGGGACAGGGAGCGGGAGCAGTACTTC. Translated: CASSFRDREREQYF.

The chain recombines TRBV7-6 with TRBJ2-1; D tentatively reads TRBD1 or TRBD2 (5 bases each). Germline V gives CDR1 SGHVS, CDR2 FNYEAQ. Trimming removed 4 bases at V and 7 bases at J, with 14 bases between. This CDR3 spans 14 amino acids. As DNA, the CDR3 is TGTGCCAGCAGCTCCCGGGACCCTAGGAATGAGCAGTTCTTC. This gives the protein CASSSRDPRNEQFF.

DNA of the CDR3: TGTGCCAGCACCCAGGGGGGGTCTGGAAACACCATATATTTT. It codes for CASTQGGSGNTIYF. V and J are TRBV27 and TRBJ1-3; the match to TRBD1 covers 7 bases. Germline values: CDR1 MNHEY, CDR2 SMNVEV (reference sequence). With 7 bases clipped from V and 1 base from J, the junction kept 4 bases outside the gene matches. The CDR3 is made up of 14 amino acids.

The chain carries TRBV3-1 and TRBJ2-7, with 9 bases lining up with TRBD1. CDR1 and CDR2 from the germline V gene are LGHDT and YNNKEL (reference sequence). CDR3 length: 17 residues. V shed 6 bases, J shed 3 bases, and the junction held 15 bases outside the gene matches. As DNA, the CDR3 is TGTGCCAGCAGTCAGGGCCCAACCCGGACAGGGGTCTACGAGCAGTACTTC. Translated, it gives CASSQGPTRTGVYEQYF.

This clonotype was picked up a small number of times. This chain uses TRBV6-2 or TRBV6-3 with TRBJ2-5; D may match TRBD1 or TRBD2 (5 bases each). Trimming shortened V by 6 bases and J by 2 bases, and 13 bases separated the two germline ends. There are 14 residues in the CDR3. The germline gives CDR1 MNHEY, CDR2 SVGEGT. CDR3 sequence: CASRPGTHQETQYF. CDR3 nucleotides: TGTGCCAGCAGACCCGGGACGCATCAAGAGACCCAGTACTTC.

The chain is built from TRBV7-9 and TRBJ2-3; the D is unclear. V shed 3 bases and J shed 7 bases, with 8 bases lying between them. There are 12 residues in the CDR3. The germline gives CDR1 SEHNR, CDR2 FQNEAQ (reference sequence). The CDR3 region is CASSFQVNTQYF. In DNA form, the CDR3 reads TGTGCCAGCAGCTTCCAAGTGAATACGCAGTATTTT.